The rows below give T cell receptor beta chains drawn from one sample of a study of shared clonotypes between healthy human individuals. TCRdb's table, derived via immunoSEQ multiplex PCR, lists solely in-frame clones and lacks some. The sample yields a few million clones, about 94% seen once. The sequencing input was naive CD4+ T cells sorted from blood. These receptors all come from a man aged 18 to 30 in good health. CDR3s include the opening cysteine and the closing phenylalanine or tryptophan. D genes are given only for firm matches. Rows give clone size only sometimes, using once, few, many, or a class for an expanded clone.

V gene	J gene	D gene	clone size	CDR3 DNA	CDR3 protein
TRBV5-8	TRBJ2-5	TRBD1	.	TGTGCCAGCAGCGAACAGGGGCTTGAGACCCAGTACTTC	CASSEQGLETQYF
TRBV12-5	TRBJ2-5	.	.	TGTGCTAGTGGTTTCTCCCCAGAGACCCAGTACTTC	CASGFSPETQYF
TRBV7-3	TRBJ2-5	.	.	TGTGCCAGCAGCTTCGGAGCTCAAGAGACCCAGTACTTC	CASSFGAQETQYF
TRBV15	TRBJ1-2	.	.	TGTGCCACCAGCAGAGAAACAGGACCCTATGGCTACACCTTC	CATSRETGPYGYTF
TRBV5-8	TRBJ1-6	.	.	TGTGCCAGCAGCTTGGGACTCGACAGGAGGACCGTTTCACCCCTCCACTTT	CASSLGLDRRTVSPLHF
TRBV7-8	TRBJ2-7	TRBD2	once	TGTGCCAGCAGCTTAGCCACTAGCGGTGGCTCCTACGAGCAGTACTTC	CASSLATSGGSYEQYF
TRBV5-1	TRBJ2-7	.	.	TGCGCCAGCAGCTTGGATGGGGGGGAGCAGTACTTC	CASSLDGGEQYF
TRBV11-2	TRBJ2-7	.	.	TGTGCCAGCAGCCTTCAGGGGCGAAACTCCTACGAGCAGTACTTC	CASSLQGRNSYEQYF
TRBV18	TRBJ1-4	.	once	TGTGCCAGCCACGGAGGGGCAGGGCAGTGGGAAAAACTGTTTTTT	CASHGGAGQWEKLFF
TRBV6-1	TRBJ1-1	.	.	TGTGCCAGCAGGGCGGGCCCCACGAACACTGAAGCTTTCTTT	CASRAGPTNTEAFF
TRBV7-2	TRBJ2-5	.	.	TGTGCCAGCAGGAGACTAGGGGGGGAGACCCAGTACTTC	CASRRLGGETQYF
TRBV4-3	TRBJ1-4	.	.	TGCGCCAGCAGCCTAAATAGGGGTGAAAAACTGTTTTTT	CASSLNRGEKLFF
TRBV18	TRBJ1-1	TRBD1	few	TGTGCCAGCTCACCACCCGGGACAGGGTACACTGAAGCTTTCTTT	CASSPPGTGYTEAFF
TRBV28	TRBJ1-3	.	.	TGTGCCAGCTTAACAGGGCGTGGAAACACCATATATTTT	CASLTGRGNTIYF
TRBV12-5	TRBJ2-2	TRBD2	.	TGTGCTAGTGGTTTGTCCAGGGGACTAGCGGATCTCAGCACCGGGGAGCTGTTTTTT	CASGLSRGLADLSTGELFF
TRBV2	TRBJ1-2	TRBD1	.	TGTGCCAGCAGTGAACGGGCAGGGGGAACCTATGGCTACACCTTC	CASSERAGGTYGYTF
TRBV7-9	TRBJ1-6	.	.	TGTGCCAGCAGCTCCACACTTAATTCACCCCTCCACTTT	CASSSTLNSPLHF
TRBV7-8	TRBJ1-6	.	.	TGTGCCAGCAGCTTACTGAGGTACTCTCTCGACTCACCCCTCCACTTT	CASSLLRYSLDSPLHF
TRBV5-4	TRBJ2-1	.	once	TGTGCCAGCAGCTTAGGGAGTGGGGCTTCGAATGAGCAGTTCTTC	CASSLGSGASNEQFF
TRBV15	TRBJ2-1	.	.	TGTGCCACCAGCAGAGATTTTGGAAGAGGGAATGAGCAGTTCTTC	CATSRDFGRGNEQFF
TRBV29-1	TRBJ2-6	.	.	TGCAGCGTTTCTGGGGCCAACGTCCTGACTTTC	CSVSGANVLTF
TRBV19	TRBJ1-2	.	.	TGTGCCAGTAGTATAGGGCCGGGGTATGGCTACACCTTC	CASSIGPGYGYTF
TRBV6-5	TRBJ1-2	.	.	TGTGCCAGCAGTTCTACCCCTAGCAGGGACGGCTACACCTTC	CASSSTPSRDGYTF
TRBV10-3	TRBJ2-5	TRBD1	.	TGTGCCACCGGACAGGCCCCCCAAGAGACCCAGTACTTC	CATGQAPQETQYF
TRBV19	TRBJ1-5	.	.	TGTGCCAGTAGTATTAGTTGGAAAGGCAATCAGCCCCAGCATTTT	CASSISWKGNQPQHF
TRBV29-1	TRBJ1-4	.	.	TGCAGCGTTGCCCGGGATCCTAATGAAAAACTGTTTTTT	CSVARDPNEKLFF
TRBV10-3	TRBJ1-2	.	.	TGTGCCATCAGTGAGGCGGACTATGGCTACACCTTC	CAISEADYGYTF
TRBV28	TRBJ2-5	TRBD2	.	TGTGCCAGCGCCGCGCTAGCGGGGGGGCGGATTCCCGAAACCCAGTACTTC	CASAALAGGRIPETQYF
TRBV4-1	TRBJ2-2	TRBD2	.	TGCGCCAGCAGCCGAGAGGGACTAGCGGGAGGGAAAACCGGGGAGCTGTTTTTT	CASSREGLAGGKTGELFF